This T cell receptor beta chain is drawn from a study of cytomegalovirus exposure and HLA in healthy donors. Study outcomes and limitations: As a later analysis showed, a missense DCLRE1C variant was linked to trimming of TCR beta V- and J-genes. As a later analysis revealed, most CMV-associated TCR beta chains appeared HLA-restricted.

A multiplex PCR was run with 60 Vbeta primers and 13 Jbeta primers. The table came from immunoSEQ multiplex PCR; TCRdb's copy has only in-frame clones and leaves some out. The sample lists 90,000 to 120,000 clones, less than 80% occurring once. At collection, donors were nominally healthy, but unrecorded immune exposures were probable. In regard to this clone: Its antigen is not identified.

The origin of this receptor is a man aged 30-40 years in good health and CMV-seronegative. The sample was PBMCs.

The CDR3 reads CASSVEFAGGATDTQYF. CDR3 coding DNA: TGTGCCAGCAGCGTAGAGTTTGCGGGGGGAGCCACAGATACGCAGTATTTT. The chain employs TRBV9 and TRBJ2-3; the match to TRBD2 covers 8 bases. J lost 2 bases, V lost 0 bases, and 8 bases had no gene match. The CDR3 length is 17 residues. Germline V gene sequence: CDR1 SGDLS, CDR2 YYNGEE.